Here is one T cell receptor (beta chain) with its context. Its specificity is not known. It was version v3.0 of the immunoSEQ assay that was run at survey level. Clones were sequenced by immunoSEQ multiplex PCR, and TCRdb holds only the in-frame ones, with some missing. The sample lists fewer than 10,000 clones, around 80% seen once, with approximately 15% in the top ten. The sample is drawn from a study of long-term antiretroviral therapy in people with HIV. The germline gives CDR1 MNHNY, CDR2 SVGAGI (reference sequence). Trimming removed 5 bases at V and 4 bases at J, with 18 bases between. The CDR3 covers 16 residues. General study findings and limits: Post-ART samples showed increased diversity that remained below transplant donor control levels.

The chain couples TRBV6-6 to TRBJ1-3; no clear D. The sample consisted of unsorted PBMCs, taken 0.1 years after starting antiretroviral therapy. The sequence came from a man in his forties with HIV. CDR3 region: CASSLSRSYEGNTIYF. The CDR3 DNA follows: TGTGCCAGCAGTCTAAGCAGGTCCTATGAAGGAAACACCATATATTTT.